The 21 T cell receptor beta chains in this list originate from one sample, sequenced in a study of blood T cells in healthy people across ages. Through a sample-barcoded 5' primer and a J-beta primer mix, a second PCR was run for about 6 to 12 cycles. TCRdb fed the 5' RACE reads into MiXCR, producing one record per CDR3 protein. The sample records some 920,000 distinct CDR3 sequences, about 53% being singletons. Material for sequencing was blood. The receptors come from a woman in her sixties in good health.

The V call is TRBV3-1, the J call TRBJ2-5; 11 bases match TRBD2. The J call may be wrong; the DNA end is better matched by TRBJ2-4. The CDR3 loop spans 17 amino acids. Germline CDR1 is LGHDT and CDR2 is YNNKEL (reference sequence). The CDR3 region has the DNA TGTGCCAGCAGCCGTCGGGCGACTAGCGGGACCCAAAACATTCAGTACTTC. Residues: CASSRRATSGTQNIQYF.

Turning to this clonotype: Given a much more abundant clone one base away, this may be a read error. The chain couples TRBV12-3 or TRBV12-4 to TRBJ1-5, with a tentative D call TRBD1 (5 bases). This CDR3 region has 14 residues. Trimming stripped 6 bases from V and 1 base from J, with 10 bases between. The CDR3 loop reads CASSQRGSNQPQHF. CDR3 bases: TGTGCCAGCAGCCAGAGGGGAAGCAATCAGCCCCAGCATTTT.

The J gene is TRBJ2-5, the V gene TRBV20-1; 9 bases line up with TRBD1. CDR1 and CDR2 from the germline V gene are DFQATT and SNEGSKA (reference sequence). The CDR3 runs 13 residues. With V trimmed by 5 bases and J by 1 base, 2 bases remained unmatched. CDR3 sequence: CSAQTGGQETQYF. As DNA, the CDR3 is TGCAGTGCTCAGACAGGGGGCCAAGAGACCCAGTACTTC.

V usage is TRBV5-1 and J usage is TRBJ2-6, with D possibly TRBD1 on 5 matching bases. This CDR3 is 19 amino acids long. Germline assignment: CDR1 SGHRS and CDR2 YFSETQ. Trimming removed 4 bases at V and 0 bases at J, with 20 bases between. The CDR3 DNA is TGCGCCAGCAGCCCCCTCTTGGGGTTACAGGACTCTGGGGCCAACGTCCTGACTTTC. Translated, it gives CASSPLLGLQDSGANVLTF.

The chain links TRBV6-5 to TRBJ2-7; D is uncertain. The CDR3 is 15 amino acids. Trimming removed 0 bases at V and 0 bases at J, with 9 bases between. Germline V gives CDR1 MNHEY, CDR2 SVGAGI. CDR3 DNA sequence: TGTGCCAGCAGTTACTCCTTCACCAACTCCTACGAGCAGTACTTC. This translates into CASSYSFTNSYEQYF.

This clonotype was seen a few times. The chain has TRBV5-1 and TRBJ1-2; 7 positions match TRBD1. The germline V gene has CDR1 SGHRS and CDR2 YFSETQ. The CDR3 loop spans 15 amino acids. V lost 1 base and J lost 6; bases outside the gene matches: 9. The CDR3 DNA reads TGCGCCAGCAGCTTGAATTCACAGGGGATGGATGGCTACACCTTC. Its protein is CASSLNSQGMDGYTF.

This clonotype appeared a single time. A read error may produce the germline difference seen at one junction end. The rearrangement links TRBV13 to TRBJ2-1; D is uncertain. The CDR3 has 11 residues. Per germline, CDR1 PRHDT and CDR2 FYEKMQ (reference sequence). The CDR3 is CASSFYKEQFF. Here the CDR3 DNA reads TGTGCCAGCAGTTTCTACAAGGAGCAGTTCTTC.

This chain uses TRBV28 with TRBJ2-1; D is possibly TRBD1 (6 bases). Germline V CDR1 and CDR2: MDHEN, SYDVKM. Trimming removed 5 bases at V and 8 bases at J, with 13 bases between. This CDR3 contains 13 residues. The CDR3 DNA reads as TGTGCCAGCAGTACCTGGACAGTTCATGAGCAGTTCTTC. It codes for CASSTWTVHEQFF.

The V and J genes are TRBV12-3 or TRBV12-4 and TRBJ2-5, with 8 bases matching TRBD1. The end of the DNA fits TRBJ2-7 better, so the J call may be wrong. The CDR3 is 14 residues long. CDR3 loop: CASSTGQGPSEQYF. CDR3 sequence (DNA): TGTGCCAGCAGTACCGGACAGGGACCCTCCGAGCAGTACTTC.

The table lists this clonotype with a few counts. V gene TRBV7-2 combines with J gene TRBJ2-5, with D tentatively TRBD2 (6 bases). The V gene lost 4 bases and the J gene lost 4 bases, with 16 bases spanning the gap. The length of the CDR3 is 15 residues. Per germline, CDR1 SGHTA and CDR2 FQGNSA. The CDR3 region has the DNA TGTGCCAGCAGCTCCCAGACTAGACGGTCAGAGACCCAGTACTTC. Translating it yields CASSSQTRRSETQYF.

The V and J genes are TRBV6-2 or TRBV6-3 and TRBJ2-2, with D maybe TRBD1 (5 bases). There are 15 residues in the CDR3. Trimming took 0 bases from V and 7 from J, leaving 12 bases between them. In germline, CDR1 is MNHEY, CDR2 SVGEGT. CDR3 residues: CASSYSGRQIGELFF. DNA of the CDR3: TGTGCCAGCAGTTACTCCGGAAGACAGATCGGGGAGCTGTTTTTT.

This sequence joins TRBV4-1 and TRBJ2-4; D remains ambiguous. In germline, CDR1 is MGHRA, CDR2 YSYEKL. This CDR3 spans 16 amino acids. Between the trimmed V and J ends, which lost 4 bases and 1 base, there was a span of 14 bases. CDR3: CASSPSPGMAKNIQYF. The CDR3 nucleotides read TGCGCCAGCAGCCCGTCCCCTGGAATGGCCAAAAACATTCAGTACTTC.

A few counts support this clonotype. CDR3 DNA sequence: TGTGCCAGCAGTTCTCTTCGATCCGAGCAGTACTTC. The encoded protein is CASSSLRSEQYF. The chain has TRBV28 and TRBJ2-7, with D hard to call. Trimming took 4 bases from V and 6 from J, leaving 10 bases between them. Germline V CDR1 and CDR2: MDHEN, SYDVKM. CDR3 length: 12 residues. The variable domain in full, with the rest retrieved from reference TRBV28 and TRBJ2-7, is DVKVTQSSRYLVKRTGEKVFLECVQDMDHENMFWYRQDPGLGLRLIYFSYDVKMKEKGDIPEGYSVSREKKERFSLILESASTNQTSMYLCASSSLRSEQYFGPGTRLTVT.

The J gene is TRBJ2-1, the V gene TRBV20-1; D is undetermined. V was trimmed by 2 bases and J by 6 bases, leaving 5 bases between them. Per germline, CDR1 DFQATT and CDR2 SNEGSKA (reference sequence). The CDR3 has 11 amino acids. Here the CDR3 DNA reads TGCAGTGCTAGATACTTCAATGAGCAGTTCTTC. Translated, it gives CSARYFNEQFF.

The J gene is TRBJ1-4, the V gene TRBV7-9; no reliable D call. The V and J ends lost 1 base and 7 bases respectively, with 13 bases between them. The CDR3 has 15 amino acids. Germline-derived CDR1 and CDR2 are SEHNR and FQNEAQ (reference sequence). CDR3 residues: CASSLGAGSVEKLFF. The CDR3 nucleotides read TGTGCCAGCAGCTTAGGTGCCGGATCGGTTGAAAAACTGTTTTTT.

The chain carries TRBV27 and TRBJ1-2; tentative D call: TRBD1 (6 bases). Trimming removed 6 bases at V and 8 bases at J, with 19 bases between. In germline, CDR1 is MNHEY, CDR2 SMNVEV (reference sequence). The CDR3 length is 14 residues. For the CDR3, the DNA is TGTGCCAGCAGCTCAATGACAGGCGTAAGGGGCTACACCTTC. This translates into CASSSMTGVRGYTF.

The J gene is TRBJ2-7, the V gene TRBV12-3 or TRBV12-4; TRBD2 matches 9 bases. The J segment lost 6 bases and the V segment lost 5 bases, leaving 8 bases of the junction unmatched. The CDR3 is 14 residues long. CDR3 DNA: TGTGCCAGCAGTCCGGGACTAGCCGATTTCGAGCAGTACTTC. This translates into CASSPGLADFEQYF.

This rearrangement joins TRBV6-6 to TRBJ1-1; D possibly corresponds to TRBD1 (6 bases). Trimming left V 7 bases short and J 2 bases short, with 17 bases between. Germline lookup yields CDR1 MNHNY and CDR2 SVGAGI (reference sequence). The CDR3 is 15 residues long. In DNA, the CDR3 is TGTGCCAGCATCAAGACAGGACTCGTCAACACTGAAGCTTTCTTT. It is translated as CASIKTGLVNTEAFF.

This clonotype was observed a handful of times. The V and J genes are TRBV28 and TRBJ2-7; 9 bases agree with TRBD2. The CDR3 length is 16 residues. Germline trimming cut 4 bases from V and 4 bases from J; bases unmatched to any gene: 11. The germline V gene encodes CDR1 MDHEN and CDR2 SYDVKM. CDR3 residues: CASSSPEGGRAYEQYF. CDR3 bases: TGTGCCAGCAGTTCCCCCGAGGGCGGGAGGGCTTACGAGCAGTACTTC. Filled out from reference TRBV28 and TRBJ2-7, the complete variable domain reads DVKVTQSSRYLVKRTGEKVFLECVQDMDHENMFWYRQDPGLGLRLIYFSYDVKMKEKGDIPEGYSVSREKKERFSLILESASTNQTSMYLCASSSPEGGRAYEQYFGPGTRLTVT.

The chain uses TRBV5-1 and TRBJ2-1; D is ambiguous. Germline lookup yields CDR1 SGHRS and CDR2 YFSETQ. The length of the CDR3 is 13 residues. V dropped 6 bases and J dropped 5 bases, with 12 bases sitting between them. The CDR3 DNA follows: TGCGCCAGCACCTCTACGGAGCACAATGAGCAGTTCTTC. Translating gives CASTSTEHNEQFF.

The genes are TRBV6-5 and TRBJ1-2; 10 bases line up with TRBD1. Trimming cost V 2 bases and J 7 bases; bases outside gene matches: 10. Germline CDR1 is MNHEY and CDR2 is SVGAGI. The CDR3 has 16 residues. CDR3 sequence: CASSYLRTGGVAGYTF. The CDR3 DNA reads as TGTGCCAGCAGTTACCTCAGGACAGGGGGTGTCGCTGGCTACACCTTC.